Below, 9 T cell receptor beta chains from the same sample are listed, as sequenced in a study of blood T cell repertoires in COVID-19 (dated by TCRdb to the early 2020s). The receptor library was made with the immunoSEQ multiplex PCR assay. What TCRdb holds here is the immuneACCESS table cut down to in-frame rearrangements. Part of the clones is not present; checked against another copy, under half of the missing clones reflect an unresolved V gene, and the others are unexplained. The sample table lists 75,000 to 100,000 clones, more than 75% of them with a count of one. The ten most abundant clones make up just over 20% of the sample. What was sequenced was peripheral blood. All receptors derive from a human donor in a cohort sampled during active COVID-19.

The chain carries TRBV3-1 (or the pseudogene TRBV3-2) and TRBJ1-2; 8 bases map to TRBD1. The length of the CDR3 is 15 residues. Germline lookup yields CDR1 LGHDT and CDR2 YNNKEL (reference sequence). The V segment lost 2 bases and the J segment 2 bases; nucleotides outside the gene matches: 4. In nucleotides, the CDR3 is TGTGCCAGCAGCCAAACAGGGGGGATAAACTATGGCTACACCTTC. Protein: CASSQTGGINYGYTF.

V gene TRBV2 combines with J gene TRBJ2-5; no clear D. V lost 4 bases and J lost 2, with 11 bases in between. CDR3 length equals 14 residues. Germline CDR1 is SNHLY and CDR2 is FYNNEI. For the CDR3, the DNA is TGTGCCAGCAGTGTTCAGGCTTTGCAAGAGACCCAGTACTTC. It codes for CASSVQALQETQYF.

The chain recombines TRBV7-2 with TRBJ1-4, with D possibly TRBD1 on 5 matching bases. The CDR3 length is 15 residues. CDR1 SGHTA and CDR2 FQGNSA come from the germline V gene. Trimming removed 5 bases at V and 3 bases at J, with 13 bases between. The CDR3 DNA follows: TGTGCCAGCAGCACAGGTGCTCTGGCTAATGAAAAACTGTTTTTT. Protein sequence: CASSTGALANEKLFF.

The chain uses TRBV6-5 and TRBJ1-5, with TRBD1 as a possible D gene (5 bases). CDR1 MNHEY and CDR2 SVGAGI come from the germline V gene. V lost 4 bases and J 2 bases, leaving 12 bases between the germline ends. This CDR3 is 15 amino acids long. CDR3: CASSSPREGNQPQHF. The CDR3 bases are TGTGCCAGCAGTTCTCCCAGGGAGGGCAATCAGCCCCAGCATTTT.

The CDR3 DNA reads as TGCGCCAGCAGCTTGTCGGTCATCTCTGGGGCCAACGTCCTGACTTTC. Encoded protein: CASSLSVISGANVLTF. V and J are TRBV5-1 and TRBJ2-6, with D hard to call. The germline V and J ends were trimmed by 1 base and 0 bases, with 8 bases remaining between them. The germline CDR1 and CDR2 sequences are SGHRS and YFSETQ. CDR3 length equals 16 residues.

The CDR3 DNA is TGTGCCATCAGTGGGGACTCTGCGCAGTATTTT. This codes for CAISGDSAQYF. The rearrangement joins TRBV10-3 to TRBJ2-3, with TRBD2 as a possible D gene (6 bases). There are 11 residues in the CDR3. Trimming shortened V by 4 bases and J by 10 bases, and 9 bases separated the two germline ends. CDR1 and CDR2 (germline): ENHRY, SYGVKD.

The chain has TRBV5-1 and TRBJ2-1; 10 bases align to TRBD2. CDR3 length: 12 residues. CDR1 and CDR2 from the germline V gene are SGHRS and YFSETQ. Trimming at V came to 0 bases and at J to 14 bases, leaving 2 bases not matched to a gene. In nucleotides, the CDR3 is TGCGCCAGCAGCTTGGGCGGGACTAGCGAGTTCTTC. It specifies CASSLGGTSEFF.

The chain links TRBV5-4 to TRBJ2-4, with 8 bases fitting TRBD2. CDR1 and CDR2 from the germline V gene are SGHNT and YYREEE (reference sequence). V gave up 4 bases and J gave up 12 bases; unmatched junction bases: 18. This CDR3 region has 16 residues. CDR3 loop: CASSPRSGGILESQYF. As DNA, the CDR3 is TGTGCCAGCAGCCCACGGAGCGGGGGCATTCTGGAGAGTCAGTACTTC.

V and J are TRBV29-1 and TRBJ2-2; 10 bases align to TRBD1. V lost 6 bases to trimming and J lost 2 bases; unmatched junction nucleotides: 3. The germline gives CDR1 SQVTM, CDR2 ANQGSEA. This CDR3 is 14 amino acids long. Here the CDR3 DNA reads TGCAGCGTGGGGGACAGGGGTAACACCGGGGAGCTGTTTTTT. Its protein is CSVGDRGNTGELFF.